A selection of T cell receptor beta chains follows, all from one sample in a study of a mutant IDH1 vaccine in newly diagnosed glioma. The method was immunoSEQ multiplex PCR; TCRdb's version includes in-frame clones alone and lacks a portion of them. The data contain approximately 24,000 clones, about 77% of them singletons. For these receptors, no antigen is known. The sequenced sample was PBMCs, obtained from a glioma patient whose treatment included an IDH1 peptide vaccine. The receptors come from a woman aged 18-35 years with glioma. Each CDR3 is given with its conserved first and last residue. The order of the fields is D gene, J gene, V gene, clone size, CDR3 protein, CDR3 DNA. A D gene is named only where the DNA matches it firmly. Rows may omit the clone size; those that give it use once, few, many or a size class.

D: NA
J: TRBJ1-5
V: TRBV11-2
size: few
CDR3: CASSLSGDQPQHF
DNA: TGTGCCAGCAGCCTGTCGGGGGATCAGCCCCAGCATTTT

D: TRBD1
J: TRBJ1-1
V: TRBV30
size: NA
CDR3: CAWSLQGGNTEAFF
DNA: TGTGCCTGGAGTCTTCAGGGGGGGAACACTGAAGCTTTCTTT

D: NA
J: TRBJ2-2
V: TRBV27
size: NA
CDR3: CASSLLLGELFF
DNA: TGTGCCAGCAGTTTGCTCCTTGGGGAGCTGTTTTTT

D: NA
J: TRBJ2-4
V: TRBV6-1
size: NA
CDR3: CASSDRGGNIQYF
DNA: TGTGCCAGCAGTGACAGGGGTGGAAACATTCAGTACTTC

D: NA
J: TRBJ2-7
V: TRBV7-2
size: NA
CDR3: CASSLVGRDYEQYF
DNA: TGTGCCAGCAGCTTAGTGGGCAGGGATTACGAGCAGTACTTC

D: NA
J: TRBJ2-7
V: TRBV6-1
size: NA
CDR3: CASIDRTYEQYF
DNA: TGTGCCAGCATTGACCGGACCTACGAGCAGTACTTC

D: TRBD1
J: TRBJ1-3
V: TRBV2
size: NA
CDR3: CASYRDRGLLSGNTIYF
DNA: TGTGCCAGCTATCGGGACAGGGGGCTCCTCTCTGGAAACACCATATATTTT

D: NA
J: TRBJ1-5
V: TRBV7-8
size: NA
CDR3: CASSLGGDKQPQHF
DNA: TGTGCCAGCAGCTTAGGAGGGGATAAGCAGCCCCAGCATTTT

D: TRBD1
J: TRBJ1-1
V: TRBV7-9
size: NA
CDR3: CASSWPEAGGFGTEAFF
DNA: TGTGCCAGCAGCTGGCCGGAGGCAGGGGGTTTCGGAACTGAAGCTTTCTTT

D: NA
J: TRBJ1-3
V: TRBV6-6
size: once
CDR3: CASSYLTAGNTIYF
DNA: TGTGCCAGCAGTTACTTGACGGCAGGAAACACCATATATTTT

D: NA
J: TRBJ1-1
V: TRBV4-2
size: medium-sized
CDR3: CASSQEIKNTEAFF
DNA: TGTGCCAGCAGCCAAGAGATAAAGAACACTGAAGCTTTCTTT

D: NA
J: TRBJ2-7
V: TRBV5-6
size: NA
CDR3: CASSLWGSSYEQYF
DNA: TGTGCCAGCAGCTTGTGGGGGAGCTCCTACGAGCAGTACTTC

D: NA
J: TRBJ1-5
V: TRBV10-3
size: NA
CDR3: CAISESAAGNQPQHF
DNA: TGTGCCATCAGTGAGTCGGCAGCAGGCAATCAGCCCCAGCATTTT

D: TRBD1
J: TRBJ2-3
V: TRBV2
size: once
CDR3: CASSEDRGVDTQYF
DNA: TGTGCCAGCAGCGAAGACAGGGGAGTAGATACGCAGTATTTT

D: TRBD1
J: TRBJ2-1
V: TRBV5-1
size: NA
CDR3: CASSSWDRDFNNEQFF
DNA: TGCGCCAGCAGCTCATGGGACAGGGATTTTAACAATGAGCAGTTCTTC

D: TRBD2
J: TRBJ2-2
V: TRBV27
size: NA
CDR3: CASSWASGGANTGELFF
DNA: TGTGCCAGCAGTTGGGCTAGCGGGGGGGCAAACACCGGGGAGCTGTTTTTT

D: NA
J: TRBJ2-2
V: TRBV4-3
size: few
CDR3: CASSQLGFTGELFF
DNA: TGCGCCAGCAGCCAACTGGGGTTCACCGGGGAGCTGTTTTTT

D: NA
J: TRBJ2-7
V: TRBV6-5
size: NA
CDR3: CASSYSNRLHF
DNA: TGTGCCAGCAGTTACTCGAACAGACTCCACTTC

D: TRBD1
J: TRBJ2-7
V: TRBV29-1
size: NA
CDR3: CSVGTGVSYEQYF
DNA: TGCAGCGTAGGGACAGGGGTCTCCTACGAGCAGTACTTC

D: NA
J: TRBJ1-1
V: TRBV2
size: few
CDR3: CASGLSGEGNTEAFF
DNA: TGTGCCAGCGGGTTATCAGGGGAGGGGAACACTGAAGCTTTCTTT

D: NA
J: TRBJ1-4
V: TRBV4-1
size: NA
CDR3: CASSQRNEKLFF
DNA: TGCGCCAGCAGCCAGAGAAATGAAAAACTGTTTTTT

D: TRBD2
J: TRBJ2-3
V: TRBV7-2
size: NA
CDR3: CASTWGLAGGLADTQYF
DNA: TGTGCCAGCACCTGGGGACTAGCGGGGGGGCTCGCAGATACGCAGTATTTT

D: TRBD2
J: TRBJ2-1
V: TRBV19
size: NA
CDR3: CASSTLTSGSYNEQFF
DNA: TGTGCCAGTAGTACCTTGACTAGCGGTTCCTACAATGAGCAGTTCTTC

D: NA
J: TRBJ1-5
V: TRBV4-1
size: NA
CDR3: CASSLQTENQPQHF
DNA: TGCGCCAGCAGCCTGCAAACAGAAAATCAGCCCCAGCATTTT

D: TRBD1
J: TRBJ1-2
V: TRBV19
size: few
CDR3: CASSTSGQLNYGYTF
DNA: TGTGCCAGTAGTACCTCGGGACAGCTCAACTATGGCTACACCTTC

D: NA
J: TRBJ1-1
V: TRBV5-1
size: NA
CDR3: CASSLDREGGEAFF
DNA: TGCGCCAGCAGCTTGGACAGGGAAGGAGGTGAAGCTTTCTTT

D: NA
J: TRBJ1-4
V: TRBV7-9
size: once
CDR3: CASSFGSATNEKLFF
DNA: TGTGCCAGCAGCTTCGGTAGCGCAACTAATGAAAAACTGTTTTTT

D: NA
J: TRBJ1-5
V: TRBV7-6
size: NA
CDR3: CASSPGPKGPQHF
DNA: TGTGCCAGCAGCCCTGGGCCCAAGGGGCCCCAGCATTTT

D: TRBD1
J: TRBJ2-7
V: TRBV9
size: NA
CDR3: CASSPGTGGTEQYF
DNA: TGTGCCAGCAGCCCCGGGACAGGGGGAACCGAGCAGTACTTC

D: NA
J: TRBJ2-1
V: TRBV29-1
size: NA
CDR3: CSVASEARSYNEQFF
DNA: TGCAGCGTGGCTAGCGAGGCTCGCTCCTACAATGAGCAGTTCTTC

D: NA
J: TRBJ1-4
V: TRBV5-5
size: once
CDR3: CASSSDRYPEKLFF
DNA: TGTGCCAGCAGCTCCGACAGGTACCCTGAAAAACTGTTTTTT

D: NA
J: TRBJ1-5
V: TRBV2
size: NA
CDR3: CASSDGENQPQHF
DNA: TGTGCCAGCAGTGATGGGGAGAATCAGCCCCAGCATTTT

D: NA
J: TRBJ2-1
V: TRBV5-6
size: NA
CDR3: CASRSRLDEQFF
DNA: TGTGCCAGCAGAAGCCGACTCGATGAGCAGTTCTTC

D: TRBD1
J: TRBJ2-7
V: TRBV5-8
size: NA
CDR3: CASSLVTGGIEQYF
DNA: TGTGCCAGCAGCTTGGTAACAGGGGGCATCGAGCAGTACTTC

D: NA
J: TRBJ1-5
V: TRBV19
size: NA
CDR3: CASKKVHRLYQPQHF
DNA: TGTGCCAGTAAGAAGGTACACAGACTCTATCAGCCCCAGCATTTT

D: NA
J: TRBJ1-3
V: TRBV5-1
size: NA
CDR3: CASSFGSPNSGNTIYF
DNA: TGCGCCAGCAGCTTCGGCAGTCCTAACTCTGGAAACACCATATATTTT

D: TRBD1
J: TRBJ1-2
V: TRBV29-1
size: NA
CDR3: CSVALSGTGNYGYTF
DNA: TGCAGCGTCGCCCTCTCCGGGACAGGCAACTATGGCTACACCTTC

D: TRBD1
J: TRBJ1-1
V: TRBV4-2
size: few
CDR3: CASSLDRGAEAFF
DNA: TGTGCCAGCAGCCTTGACAGGGGGGCTGAAGCTTTCTTT

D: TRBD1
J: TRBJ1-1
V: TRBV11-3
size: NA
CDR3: CASSQGQGTEAFF
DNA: TGTGCCAGCAGCCAGGGACAGGGCACTGAAGCTTTCTTT

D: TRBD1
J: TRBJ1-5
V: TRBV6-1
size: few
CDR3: CASKPGQSNQPQHF
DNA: TGTGCCAGCAAACCGGGACAGAGCAATCAGCCCCAGCATTTT

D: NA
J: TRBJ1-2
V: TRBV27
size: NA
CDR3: CASSPQRGYGYTF
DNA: TGTGCCAGCAGTCCTCAACGGGGGTATGGCTACACCTTC

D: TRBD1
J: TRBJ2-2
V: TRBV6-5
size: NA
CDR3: CASRWDRIIGELFF
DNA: TGTGCCAGCAGATGGGACAGAATTATCGGGGAGCTGTTTTTT

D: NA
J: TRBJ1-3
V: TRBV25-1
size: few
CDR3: CASSVLGTAAGNTIYF
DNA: TGTGCCAGCAGTGTTCTCGGGACGGCGGCTGGAAACACCATATATTTT

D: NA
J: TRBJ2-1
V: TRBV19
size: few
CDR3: CASSITVTSYNEQFF
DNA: TGTGCCAGTAGTATAACAGTTACGAGCTACAATGAGCAGTTCTTC

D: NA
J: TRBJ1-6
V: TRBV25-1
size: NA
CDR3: CASSELGRDNSPLHF
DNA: TGTGCCAGCAGTGAATTGGGACGGGATAATTCACCCCTCCACTTT

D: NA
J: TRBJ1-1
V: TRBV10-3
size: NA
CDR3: CAISETQILGIPEAFF
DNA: TGTGCCATCAGTGAGACACAAATTTTAGGGATCCCTGAAGCTTTCTTT

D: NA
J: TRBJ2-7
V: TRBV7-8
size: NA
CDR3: CASSSVTVSYEQYF
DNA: TGTGCCAGCAGCTCCGTGACGGTTTCCTACGAGCAGTACTTC

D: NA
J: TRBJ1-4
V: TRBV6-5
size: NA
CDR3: CASSWDISEKLFF
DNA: TGTGCCAGCAGTTGGGACATTTCGGAAAAACTGTTTTTT

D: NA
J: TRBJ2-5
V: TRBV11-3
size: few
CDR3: CASSLAGDSWETQYF
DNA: TGTGCCAGCAGCTTAGCGGGGGACTCATGGGAGACCCAGTACTTC

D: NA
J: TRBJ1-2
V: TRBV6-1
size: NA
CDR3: CASSESRGSPYGYTF
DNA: TGTGCCAGCAGTGAAAGTAGGGGTTCTCCCTATGGCTACACCTTC

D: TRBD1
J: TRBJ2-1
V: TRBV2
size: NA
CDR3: CASSEGQGAYNEQFF
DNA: TGTGCCAGCAGTGAAGGACAGGGGGCGTACAATGAGCAGTTCTTC

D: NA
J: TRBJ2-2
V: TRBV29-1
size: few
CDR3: CSVARDTGELFF
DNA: TGCAGCGTGGCGCGCGACACCGGGGAGCTGTTTTTT

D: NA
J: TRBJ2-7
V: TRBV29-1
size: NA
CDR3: CSVEALGARSSRVEQYF
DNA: TGCAGCGTTGAAGCCCTAGGGGCGCGGTCGAGTCGCGTCGAGCAGTACTTC

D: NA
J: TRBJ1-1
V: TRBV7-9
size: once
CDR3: CASSLAGFRHEAFF
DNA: TGTGCCAGCAGCTTAGCTGGTTTTCGCCACGAAGCTTTCTTT

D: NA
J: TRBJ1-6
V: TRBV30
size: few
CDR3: CAWSVQGADHSPLHF
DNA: TGTGCCTGGAGTGTACAAGGGGCGGACCATTCACCCCTCCACTTT

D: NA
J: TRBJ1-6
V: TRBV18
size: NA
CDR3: CASSPYRVWVNSPLHF
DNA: TGTGCCAGCTCACCGTACCGGGTTTGGGTCAATTCACCCCTCCACTTT

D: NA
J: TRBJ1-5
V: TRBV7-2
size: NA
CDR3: CASSLIIGSNQPQHF
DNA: TGTGCCAGCAGCTTAATTATCGGTAGCAATCAGCCCCAGCATTTT

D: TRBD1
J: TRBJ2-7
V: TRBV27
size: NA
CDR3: CASSPSGTGVVEQYF
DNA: TGTGCCAGCAGTCCCTCCGGGACAGGGGTCGTCGAGCAGTACTTC

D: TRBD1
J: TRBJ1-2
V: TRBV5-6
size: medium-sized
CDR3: CASSVRDRVFYGYTF
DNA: TGTGCCAGCAGCGTCCGGGACAGGGTTTTCTATGGCTACACCTTC

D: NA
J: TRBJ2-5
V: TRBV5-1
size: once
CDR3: CASSVLSRETQYF
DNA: TGCGCCAGCAGCGTCCTTTCAAGAGAGACCCAGTACTTC